This TCR beta chain was captured in a study of blood T cell repertoires in COVID-19 (TCRdb year 2020). About the investigation overall: Collaborator samples came from the United States, Italy and Spain and covered acute and convalescent phases of COVID-19. Where available, HLA class I and class II types were obtained from metadata supplied by the sample provider rather than from assay-based typing. Sample metadata almost always included a de-identified subject ID, COVID-19 status, age in years and sex. The samples were drawn from two sources: the first 160 participants of the ongoing ImmuneRACE study, and about 1,300 subjects contributed by 6 global collaborators. The repertoires were released in a freely available public database intended as a resource for research on the immune response to SARS-CoV-2. The material from the prospective study consisted of cDNA or gDNA derived from T cells, B-cell-depleted T cells, or PBMCs. Subjects who had been exposed to COVID-19, were actively infected with it, or had recovered from it provided the deeply sampled blood TCRbeta repertoires that made up the dataset.

Whole blood was collected in K2EDTA tubes by collaborating institutions according to the institutions' own protocols. For TCRbeta analysis, collaborators shipped samples in one of three forms: frozen whole blood, isolated PBMCs, or DNA extracted from either of those sample types. CDR1 and CDR2 are drawn from the germline V gene: LGHNA, YSLEER. The CDR3 spans 15 residues, from the cysteine through the phenylalanine. The retained sequence is limited to the CDR3, 45 bases, with the frame set at the first base. V loses 2 bases, J loses 8 bases, and the germline ends lie 15 bases apart. With respect to this clone: What this receptor recognizes is not known. Base qualities are missing; no much larger clone stands one base away.

The paper as a whole reports these results and caveats: The amount of clinical and demographic metadata varied by source and participant and was provided uncurated.

The immunoSEQ Assay, a bias-controlled multiplex PCR, was used to amplify TCRbeta CDR3 regions from genomic DNA. The study's own analysis went as follows. Nucleated cell counts per sample were estimated from amplification of reference gene primers within the assay. To quantify the absolute abundance of each unique TCRbeta CDR3 rearrangement, sequence reads were collapsed and filtered. Productive Simpson clonality was computed per sample as the square root of Simpson's diversity index over productive rearrangements. TCRdb re-hosts the immuneACCESS table, in-frame sequences only. Its copies lack some clones; in the studies checked, an unresolved V gene accounts for under half of them, and the cause for the rest is not known. That table furnishes V, J and clone size, whereas the DNA furnished D and trimming. Counted in this sample were roughly 70,000 clones; 78% of them appeared once. 15% to 19% of the sample comes from the top ten.

The receptor was isolated from a human donor in a cohort sampled during active COVID-19. The sequence joins TRBV4-3 to TRBJ1-4; no D gene is confidently identified. The sample comprised peripheral blood. The CDR3 is CASSQNGVTREKLFF. At the DNA level, the sequence is TGCGCCAGCAGCCAAAACGGCGTGACAAGGGAAAAACTGTTTTTT.